The clone carrying this T cell receptor beta chain has ten or more counts. The record originates from a study of blood T cell repertoires in COVID-19. Assay used: immunoSEQ multiplex PCR; TCRdb lists only in-frame clones, some missing. The sample consists of around 150,000 clones, around 82% of them appearing once. Between the trimmed V and J ends, which lost 4 bases and 6 bases, there was a span of 17 bases. The CDR3 consists of 15 residues. The germline V gene has CDR1 SGDLS and CDR2 YYNGEE. The sequence was collected from a woman aged 35 to 49 with COVID-19, enrolled during active disease. This chain connects TRBV9 to TRBJ2-1; D is undetermined. Sequences were obtained from peripheral blood. The CDR3 is CASSLQPDIGNEQFF. The CDR3 DNA reads as TGTGCCAGCAGCCTCCAACCCGACATCGGCAATGAGCAGTTCTTC.